This T cell receptor (beta chain) emerged from a study of PD-1 blockade in classical Hodgkin lymphoma. Each patient's relapse followed autologous stem cell transplantation, and brentuximab vedotin exposure varied. The method was immunoSEQ multiplex PCR; TCRdb's version includes in-frame clones alone and lacks a portion of them. The data hold some 100,000 clones, with just under 95% observed a single time. Germline loops: CDR1 SGHNT, CDR2 YYREEE (reference sequence). The CDR3 totals 14 residues. The V and J ends lost 4 bases and 9 bases respectively, with 17 bases between them. This material consisted of peripheral blood mononuclear cells (PBMCs), taken at baseline. V and J are TRBV5-4 and TRBJ2-1; D is perhaps TRBD2 (5 bases). This receptor was taken from a human donor with classical Hodgkin lymphoma. CDR3 sequence (DNA): TGTGCCAGCAGCCCCCCCCCGGGAACGGGTGAGCAGTTCTTC. This sequence encodes CASSPPPGTGEQFF.